A few counts support the clone carrying this T cell receptor beta chain. Its antigen remains unidentified. The data were obtained in a study of T-cell reconstitution after alpha-beta-depleted transplantation in children. Study-level results: The origin of alpha-beta T cells about two months after transplant was reportedly several hundred expanded graft clones.

Trimming took 3 bases from V and 0 from J, leaving 11 bases between them. Germline loops: CDR1 SQVTM, CDR2 ANQGSEA. The CDR3 is 15 amino acids. This sample's TCRbeta library carried unique molecular identifier barcodes. MiXCR was run by TCRdb on the PCR reads, yielding one entry per CDR3 protein. The sample shows 250,000 to 400,000 distinct CDR3 sequences, approximately 23% of them seen only once. The sequence came from a male patient between 10 and 17 years old who had a stem cell transplant for acute lymphoblastic leukemia, so the T cells may come from the graft donor. The sample here was PBMCs, mostly from graft donor cells, taken 180 days after TCRalphabeta/CD19-depleted stem cell transplant. The chain combines TRBV29-1 with TRBJ2-2, with D tentatively TRBD1 or TRBD2 (5 bases each). The CDR3 DNA is TGCAGCGTTGAGGCAGGGAGTTCGAACACCGGGGAGCTGTTTTTT. Encoded protein: CSVEAGSSNTGELFF.